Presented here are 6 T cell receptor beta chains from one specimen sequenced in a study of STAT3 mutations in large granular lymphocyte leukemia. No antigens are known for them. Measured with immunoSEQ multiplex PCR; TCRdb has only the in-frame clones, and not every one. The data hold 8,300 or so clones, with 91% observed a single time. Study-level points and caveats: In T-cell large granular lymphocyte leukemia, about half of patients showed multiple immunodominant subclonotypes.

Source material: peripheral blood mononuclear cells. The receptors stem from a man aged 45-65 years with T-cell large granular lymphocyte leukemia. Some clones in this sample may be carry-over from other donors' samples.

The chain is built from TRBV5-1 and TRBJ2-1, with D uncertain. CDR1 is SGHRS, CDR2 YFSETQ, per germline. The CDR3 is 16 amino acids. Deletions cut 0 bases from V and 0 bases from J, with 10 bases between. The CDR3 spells CASSLEKASSYNEQFF. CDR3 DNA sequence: TGCGCCAGCAGCTTGGAAAAGGCCAGCTCCTACAATGAGCAGTTCTTC. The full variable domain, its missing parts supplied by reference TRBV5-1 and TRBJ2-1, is KAGVTQTPRYLIKTRGQQVTLSCSPISGHRSVSWYQQTPGQGLQFLFEYFSETQRNKGNFPGRFSGRQFSNSRSEMNVSTLELGDSALYLCASSLEKASSYNEQFFGPGTRLTVL.

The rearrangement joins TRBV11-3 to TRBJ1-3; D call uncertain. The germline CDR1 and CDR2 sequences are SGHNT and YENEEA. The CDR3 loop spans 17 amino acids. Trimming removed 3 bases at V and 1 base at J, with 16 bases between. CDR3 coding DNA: TGTGCCAGCAGCTTTCTTAGCGAACCAATTTCTGGAAACACCATATATTTT. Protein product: CASSFLSEPISGNTIYF.

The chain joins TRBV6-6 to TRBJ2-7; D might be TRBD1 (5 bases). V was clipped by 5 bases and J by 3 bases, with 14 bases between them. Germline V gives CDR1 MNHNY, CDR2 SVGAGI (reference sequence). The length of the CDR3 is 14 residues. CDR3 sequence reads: CASSPPDKYYEQYF. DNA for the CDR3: TGTGCCAGCAGTCCGCCGGACAAGTACTACGAGCAGTACTTC.

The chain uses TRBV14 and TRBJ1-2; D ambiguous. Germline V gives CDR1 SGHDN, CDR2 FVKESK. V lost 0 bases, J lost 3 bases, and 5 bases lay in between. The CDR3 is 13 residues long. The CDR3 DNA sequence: TGTGCCAGCAGCCAAGAGCGGTACTATGGCTACACCTTC. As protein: CASSQERYYGYTF.

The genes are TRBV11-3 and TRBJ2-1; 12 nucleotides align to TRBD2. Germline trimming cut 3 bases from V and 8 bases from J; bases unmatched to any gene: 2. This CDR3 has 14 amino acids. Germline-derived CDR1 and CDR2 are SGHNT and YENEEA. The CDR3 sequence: CASSLTSGRHEQFF. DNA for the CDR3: TGTGCCAGCAGCTTGACTAGCGGGAGACATGAGCAGTTCTTC.

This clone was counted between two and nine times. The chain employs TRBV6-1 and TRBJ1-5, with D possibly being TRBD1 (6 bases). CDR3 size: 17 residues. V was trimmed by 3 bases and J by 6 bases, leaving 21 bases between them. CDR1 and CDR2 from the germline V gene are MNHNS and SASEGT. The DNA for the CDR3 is TGTGCCAGCAGTGACATTATCCGGGGGGGCGAGGGTCAGCCCCAGCATTTT. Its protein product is CASSDIIRGGEGQPQHF.